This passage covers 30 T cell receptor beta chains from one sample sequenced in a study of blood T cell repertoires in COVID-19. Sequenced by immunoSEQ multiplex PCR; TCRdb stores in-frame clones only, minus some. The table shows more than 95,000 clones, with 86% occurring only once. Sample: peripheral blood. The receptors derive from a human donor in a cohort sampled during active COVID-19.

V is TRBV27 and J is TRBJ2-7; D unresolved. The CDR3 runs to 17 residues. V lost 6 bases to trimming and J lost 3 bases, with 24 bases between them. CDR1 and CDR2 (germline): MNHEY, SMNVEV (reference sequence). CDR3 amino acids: CASSPRTSTASLYEQYF. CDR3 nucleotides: TGTGCCAGCAGCCCTCGTACTTCCACTGCTTCCCTCTACGAGCAGTACTTC.

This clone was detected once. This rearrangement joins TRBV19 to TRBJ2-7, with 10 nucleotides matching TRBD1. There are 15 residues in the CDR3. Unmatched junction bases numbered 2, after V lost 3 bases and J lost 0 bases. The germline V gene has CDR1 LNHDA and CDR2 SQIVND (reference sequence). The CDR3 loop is CASSMGQGSSYEQYF. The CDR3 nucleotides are TGTGCCAGTAGTATGGGACAGGGGAGCTCCTACGAGCAGTACTTC.

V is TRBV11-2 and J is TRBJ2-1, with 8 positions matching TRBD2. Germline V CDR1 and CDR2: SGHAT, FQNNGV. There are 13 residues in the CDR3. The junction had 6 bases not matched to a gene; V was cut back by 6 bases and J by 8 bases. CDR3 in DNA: TGTGCCAGCAGGTCCGGGACTAGTGATGAGCAGTTCTTC. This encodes CASRSGTSDEQFF.

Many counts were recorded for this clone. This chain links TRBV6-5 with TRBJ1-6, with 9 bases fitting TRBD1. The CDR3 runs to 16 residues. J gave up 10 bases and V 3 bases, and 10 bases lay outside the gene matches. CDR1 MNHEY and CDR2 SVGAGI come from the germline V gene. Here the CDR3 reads CASSYGTGRRGSPLHF. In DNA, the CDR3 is TGTGCCAGCAGTTATGGGACAGGGAGGAGAGGATCACCCCTCCACTTT.

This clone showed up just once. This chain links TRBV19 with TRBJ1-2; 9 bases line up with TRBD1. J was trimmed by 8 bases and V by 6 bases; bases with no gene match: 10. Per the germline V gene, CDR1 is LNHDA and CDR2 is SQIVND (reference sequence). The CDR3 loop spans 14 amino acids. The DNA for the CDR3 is TGTGCCAGTAGGCCGCCCGGACAGGGGTACGGCTACACCTTC. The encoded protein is CASRPPGQGYGYTF.

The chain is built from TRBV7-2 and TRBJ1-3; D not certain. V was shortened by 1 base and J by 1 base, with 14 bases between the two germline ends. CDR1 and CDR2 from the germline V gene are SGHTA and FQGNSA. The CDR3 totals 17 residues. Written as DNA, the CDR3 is TGTGCCAGCAGCTTAGTTTTCCGGAGCGGGTCTGGAAACACCATATATTTT. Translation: CASSLVFRSGSGNTIYF.

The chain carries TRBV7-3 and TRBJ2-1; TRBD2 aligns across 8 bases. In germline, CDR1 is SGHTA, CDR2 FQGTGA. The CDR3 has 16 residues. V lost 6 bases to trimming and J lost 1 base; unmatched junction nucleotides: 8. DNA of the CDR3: TGTGCCAGCAGGTCGAGCGGGAGTGAATCCTACAATGAGCAGTTCTTC. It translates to CASRSSGSESYNEQFF.

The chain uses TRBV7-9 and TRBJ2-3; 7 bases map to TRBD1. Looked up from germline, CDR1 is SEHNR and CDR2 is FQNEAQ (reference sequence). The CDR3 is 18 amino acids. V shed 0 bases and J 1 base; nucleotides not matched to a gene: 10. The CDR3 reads CASSLARGTDYGTDTQYF. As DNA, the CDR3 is TGTGCCAGCAGCTTAGCGCGAGGGACAGACTATGGCACAGATACGCAGTATTTT. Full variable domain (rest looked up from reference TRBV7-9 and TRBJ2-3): DTGVSQNPRHKITKRGQNVTFRCDPISEHNRLYWYRQTLGQGPEFLTYFQNEAQLEKSRLLSDRFSAERPKGSFSTLEIQRTEQGDSAMYLCASSLARGTDYGTDTQYFGPGTRLTVL.

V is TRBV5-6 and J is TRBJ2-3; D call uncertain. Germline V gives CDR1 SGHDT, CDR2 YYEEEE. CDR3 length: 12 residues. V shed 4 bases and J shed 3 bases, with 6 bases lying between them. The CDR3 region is CASSLITDTQYF. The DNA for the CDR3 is TGTGCCAGCAGCCTTATAACAGATACGCAGTATTTT.

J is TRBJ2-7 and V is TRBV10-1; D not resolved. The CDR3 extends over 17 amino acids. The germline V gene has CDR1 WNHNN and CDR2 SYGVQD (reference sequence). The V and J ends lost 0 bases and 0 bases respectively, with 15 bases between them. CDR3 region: CASSESLPVDSSYEQYF. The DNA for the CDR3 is TGCGCCAGCAGTGAGTCTCTTCCCGTTGATAGCTCCTACGAGCAGTACTTC.

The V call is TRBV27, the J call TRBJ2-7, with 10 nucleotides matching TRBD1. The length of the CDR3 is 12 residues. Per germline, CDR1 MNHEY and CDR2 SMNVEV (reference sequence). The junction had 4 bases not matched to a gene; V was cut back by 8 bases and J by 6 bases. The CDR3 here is CASWDRGPEQYF. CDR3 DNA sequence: TGTGCCAGCTGGGACAGGGGCCCCGAGCAGTACTTC.

Here the CDR3 DNA reads TGTGCCAGCAGCTCCGGGACTAGCGGGAGGGATTGGGAGACCCAGTACTTC. Translation gives CASSSGTSGRDWETQYF. V and J are TRBV9 and TRBJ2-5; 16 bases are a match to TRBD2. V lost 4 bases, J lost 5 bases, and 8 bases stayed unmatched. Germline values: CDR1 SGDLS, CDR2 YYNGEE. This CDR3 region has 17 residues.

The CDR3 DNA reads as TGTGCCAGCAGTTACTTAAGGGAGTCCTATGGCTACACCTTC. Its protein is CASSYLRESYGYTF. The genes are TRBV6-5 and TRBJ1-2; D not certain. This CDR3 is 14 amino acids long. Trimming stripped 1 base from V and 4 bases from J, with 10 bases between. CDR1 MNHEY and CDR2 SVGAGI come from the germline V gene.

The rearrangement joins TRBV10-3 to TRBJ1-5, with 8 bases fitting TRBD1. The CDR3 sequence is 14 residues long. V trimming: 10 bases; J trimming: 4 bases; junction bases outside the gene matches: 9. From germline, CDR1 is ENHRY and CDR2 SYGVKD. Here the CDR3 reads CATSGTGSNQPQHF. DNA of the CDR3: TGTGCCACCTCCGGGACAGGCTCAAATCAGCCCCAGCATTTT.

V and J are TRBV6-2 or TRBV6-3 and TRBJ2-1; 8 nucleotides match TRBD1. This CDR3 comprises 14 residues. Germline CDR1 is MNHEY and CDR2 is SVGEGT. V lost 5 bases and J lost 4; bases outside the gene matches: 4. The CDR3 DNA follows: TGTGCCAGCAGTACCGGGACAGGTTACAATGAGCAGTTCTTC. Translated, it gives CASSTGTGYNEQFF.

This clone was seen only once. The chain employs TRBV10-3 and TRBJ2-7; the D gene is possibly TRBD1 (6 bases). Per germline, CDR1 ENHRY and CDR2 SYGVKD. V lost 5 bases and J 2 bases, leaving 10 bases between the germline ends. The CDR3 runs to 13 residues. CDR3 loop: CAISRDIPYEQYF. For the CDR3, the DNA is TGTGCCATCAGTCGGGACATACCCTACGAGCAGTACTTC.

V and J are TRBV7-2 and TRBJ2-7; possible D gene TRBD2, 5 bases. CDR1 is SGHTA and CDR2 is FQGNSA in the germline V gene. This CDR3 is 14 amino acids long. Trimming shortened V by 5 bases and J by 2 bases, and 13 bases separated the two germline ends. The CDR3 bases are TGTGCCAGCAGCCTGGGGAGACGGGCCTACGAGCAGTACTTC. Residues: CASSLGRRAYEQYF. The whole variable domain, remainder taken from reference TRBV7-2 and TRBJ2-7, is GAGVSQSPSNKVTEKGKDVELRCDPISGHTALYWYRQSLGQGLEFLIYFQGNSAPDKSGLPSDRFSAERTGGSVSTLTIQRTQQEDSAVYLCASSLGRRAYEQYFGPGTRLTVT.

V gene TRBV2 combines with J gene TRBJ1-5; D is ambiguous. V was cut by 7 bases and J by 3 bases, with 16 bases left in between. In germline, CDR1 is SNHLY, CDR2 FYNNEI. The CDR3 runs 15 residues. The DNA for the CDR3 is TGTGCCAGCAAGCGGGAGGAGAGGGACAATCAGCCCCAGCATTTT. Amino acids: CASKREERDNQPQHF.

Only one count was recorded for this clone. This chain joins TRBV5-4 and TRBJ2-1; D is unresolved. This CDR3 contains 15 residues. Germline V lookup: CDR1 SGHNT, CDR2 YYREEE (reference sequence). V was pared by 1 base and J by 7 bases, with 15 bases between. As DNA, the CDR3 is TGTGCCAGCAGCTTGAGAGTTACGGAGCCGAATGAGCAGTTCTTC. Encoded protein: CASSLRVTEPNEQFF.

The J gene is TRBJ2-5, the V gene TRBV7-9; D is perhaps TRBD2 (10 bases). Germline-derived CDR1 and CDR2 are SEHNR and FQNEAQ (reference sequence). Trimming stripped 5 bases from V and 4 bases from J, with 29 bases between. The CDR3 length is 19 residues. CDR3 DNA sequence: TGTGCCAGCAGCATCCGGGACAGGGCCCTAGCGGGAGCGGGAGAGACCCAGTACTTC. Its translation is CASSIRDRALAGAGETQYF.

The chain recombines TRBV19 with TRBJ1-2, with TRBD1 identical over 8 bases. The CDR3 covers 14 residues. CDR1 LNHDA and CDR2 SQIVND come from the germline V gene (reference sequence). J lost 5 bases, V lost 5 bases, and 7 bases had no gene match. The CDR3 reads CASSPGQGLYGYTF. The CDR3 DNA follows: TGTGCCAGTAGTCCCGGACAGGGTTTATATGGCTACACCTTC.

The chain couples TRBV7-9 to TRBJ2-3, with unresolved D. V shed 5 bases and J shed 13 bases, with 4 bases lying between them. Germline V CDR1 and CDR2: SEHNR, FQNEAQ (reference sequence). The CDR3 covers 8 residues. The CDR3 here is CASSPEYF. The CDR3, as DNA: TGTGCCAGCAGCCCTGAGTATTTT.

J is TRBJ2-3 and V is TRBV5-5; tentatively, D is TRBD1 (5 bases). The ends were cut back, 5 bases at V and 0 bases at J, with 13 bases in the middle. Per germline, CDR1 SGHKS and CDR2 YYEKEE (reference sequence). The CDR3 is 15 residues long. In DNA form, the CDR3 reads TGTGCCAGCAGTCAACAGGAAACAAGCACAGATACGCAGTATTTT. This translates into CASSQQETSTDTQYF.

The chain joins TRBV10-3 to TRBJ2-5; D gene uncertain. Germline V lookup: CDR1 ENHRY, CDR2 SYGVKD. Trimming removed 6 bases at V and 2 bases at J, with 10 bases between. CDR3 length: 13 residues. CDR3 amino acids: CAIRVAVQETQYF. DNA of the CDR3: TGTGCCATCAGAGTGGCGGTTCAAGAGACCCAGTACTTC.

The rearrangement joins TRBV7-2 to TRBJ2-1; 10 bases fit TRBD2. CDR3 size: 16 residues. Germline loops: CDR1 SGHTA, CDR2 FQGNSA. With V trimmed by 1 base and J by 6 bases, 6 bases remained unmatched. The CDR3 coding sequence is TGTGCCAGCAGCTTAGTCGGCACTAGCGGGGTCAATGAGCAGTTCTTC. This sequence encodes CASSLVGTSGVNEQFF.

The DNA of the CDR3 is TGTGCCAGCAAAGGACTAGCGGGAGTGAATGAGCAGTTCTTC. This encodes CASKGLAGVNEQFF. The V call is TRBV27, the J call TRBJ2-1; 13 positions match TRBD2. Unmatched junction bases numbered 4, after V lost 7 bases and J lost 7 bases. Germline V lookup: CDR1 MNHEY, CDR2 SMNVEV (reference sequence). CDR3 length: 14 residues.

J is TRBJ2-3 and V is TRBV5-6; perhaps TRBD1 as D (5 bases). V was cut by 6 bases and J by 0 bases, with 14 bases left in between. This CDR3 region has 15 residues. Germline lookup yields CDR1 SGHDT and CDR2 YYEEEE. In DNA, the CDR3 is TGTGCCAGCACCGCCGCAGGGCGAAGCACAGATACGCAGTATTTT. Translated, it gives CASTAAGRSTDTQYF.

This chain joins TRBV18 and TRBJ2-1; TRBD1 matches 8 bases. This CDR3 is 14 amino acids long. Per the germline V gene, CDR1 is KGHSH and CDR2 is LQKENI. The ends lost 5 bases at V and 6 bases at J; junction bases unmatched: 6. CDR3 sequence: CASSMDRVGNEQFF. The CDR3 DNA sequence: TGTGCCAGCTCAATGGACAGGGTAGGCAATGAGCAGTTCTTC.

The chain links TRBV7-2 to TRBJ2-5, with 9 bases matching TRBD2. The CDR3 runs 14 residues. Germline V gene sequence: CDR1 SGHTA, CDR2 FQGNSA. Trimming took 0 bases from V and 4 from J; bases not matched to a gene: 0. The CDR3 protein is CASSLAAGGETQYF. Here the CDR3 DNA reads TGTGCCAGCAGCTTAGCAGCGGGAGGAGAGACCCAGTACTTC.

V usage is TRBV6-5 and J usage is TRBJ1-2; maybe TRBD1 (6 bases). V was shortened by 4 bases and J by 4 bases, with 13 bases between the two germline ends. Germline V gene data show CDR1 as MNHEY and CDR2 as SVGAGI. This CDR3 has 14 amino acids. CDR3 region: CASSFLGGAYGYTF. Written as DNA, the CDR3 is TGTGCCAGCAGTTTCCTTGGGGGGGCCTATGGCTACACCTTC.